The present T cell receptor beta chain was sequenced within a study of blood T cells in healthy people across ages. Regarding the study as a whole: While age rose, TCR beta diversity per million T cells dropped in a roughly linear way.

Worth noting for this clonotype: Its target is not known.

With V trimmed by 6 bases and J by 3 bases, 10 bases remained unmatched. This CDR3 contains 16 residues. CDR1 MNHEY and CDR2 SMNVEV come from the germline V gene (reference sequence). For the second PCR, which ran for about 7 to 11 cycles, a sample-barcoded 5' primer and a J-beta primer mix were used. Individual samples furnished no less than 3 million CDR3-containing paired-end reads apiece. TCRdb ran MiXCR on the 5' RACE reads and lists one entry per CDR3 protein. The table lists 800,000 to 950,000 distinct CDR3 sequences, roughly 48% of them singletons. The rearrangement joins TRBV27 to TRBJ2-1; 8 positions agree with TRBD2. The TCR was taken from a man aged 30 to 45 in good health. Input material: blood. The CDR3 protein is CASSRPGGGYYNEQFF. In nucleotides, the CDR3 is TGTGCCAGCAGCCGACCGGGCGGGGGGTACTACAATGAGCAGTTCTTC.